Below are 29 T cell receptor beta chains sequenced from a single sample in a study of neurological immune-mediated disorders. TCRdb reanalysed the 5' RACE reads using MiXCR and keeps one entry per CDR3 protein. The sample includes around 55,000 distinct CDR3 sequences, more than 3% seen only once; the top ten take around 2%. Sample: CD4+ T cells from blood. The receptors derive from a woman between 40 and 55 years old with multiple sclerosis.

This clonotype was seen ten or more times. The DNA for the CDR3 is TGTGCCACCAGTGACGGGATCACAGATACGCAGTATTTT. This codes for CATSDGITDTQYF. V usage is TRBV24-1 and J usage is TRBJ2-3; a weak D match, TRBD2 (5 bases). This CDR3 region has 13 residues. Deletions cut 4 bases from V and 2 bases from J, with 6 bases between. From germline, CDR1 is KGHDR and CDR2 SFDVKD.

This clonotype was seen repeatedly, ten times or more. This chain joins TRBV7-6 and TRBJ2-1, with TRBD1 matching over 10 bases. Germline V CDR1 and CDR2: SGHVS, FNYEAQ. V lost 2 bases to trimming and J lost 9 bases; unmatched junction nucleotides: 10. The CDR3 consists of 16 residues. In nucleotides, the CDR3 is TGTGCCAGCAGCTTACGACAGGGGGCCGTAGGGGGTGAGCAGTTCTTC. Translating gives CASSLRQGAVGGEQFF.

This clonotype was recorded at least ten times. V usage is TRBV20-1 and J usage is TRBJ2-3; TRBD2 is a possible D gene (7 bases). V was cut by 3 bases and J by 6 bases, with 16 bases left in between. Germline V CDR1 and CDR2: DFQATT, SNEGSKA (reference sequence). The CDR3 covers 14 residues. This chain's CDR3 is CSASVRGARDTQYF. In DNA, the CDR3 is TGCAGTGCTAGTGTACGGGGGGCCCGGGATACGCAGTATTTT.

The table lists this clonotype with many counts. This chain links TRBV7-9 with TRBJ1-4; D is unclear. CDR3 size: 11 residues. Trimming cost V 1 base and J 10 bases, with 4 bases left between them. Germline V gene lookup returns CDR1 SEHNR and CDR2 FQNEAQ (reference sequence). CDR3: CASSLGGKLFF. In nucleotides, the CDR3 is TGTGCCAGCAGCTTAGGGGGAAAACTGTTTTTT.

In this sample, this clonotype turned up many times. This chain joins TRBV5-5 and TRBJ2-1; a possible D gene is TRBD1 (5 bases). The CDR3 contains 15 residues. Trimming shortened V by 1 base and J by 2 bases, and 10 bases separated the two germline ends. Germline CDR1 reads SGHKS; CDR2 reads YYEKEE (reference sequence). The CDR3 DNA sequence: TGTGCCAGCAGCTTGAGGTCAGGGCCCTACAATGAGCAGTTCTTC. It is translated as CASSLRSGPYNEQFF.

Ten or more counts support this clonotype. This chain uses TRBV20-1 with TRBJ1-5, with a possible D match to TRBD1 (5 bases). V lost 6 bases, J lost 6 bases, and 21 bases lay in between. The germline CDR1 and CDR2 sequences are DFQATT and SNEGSKA (reference sequence). CDR3 size: 15 residues. The CDR3 is CSALYAGGDRQPQHF. The CDR3 DNA sequence: TGCAGTGCCTTATATGCGGGAGGGGATCGTCAGCCCCAGCATTTT.

This chain uses TRBV29-1 with TRBJ1-2; 8 bases are a match to TRBD1. Germline V CDR1 and CDR2: SQVTM, ANQGSEA. CDR3 size: 10 residues. Unmatched junction bases numbered 5, after V lost 3 bases and J lost 14 bases. CDR3 DNA sequence: TGCAGCGTTGAGGACAGGGCGGGGACCTTC. Translated: CSVEDRAGTF.

This clonotype was seen at least ten times. V is TRBV3-1 and J is TRBJ2-2; D is possibly TRBD1 or TRBD2 (5 bases each). Trimming stripped 2 bases from V and 2 bases from J, with 12 bases between. The CDR3 is made up of 16 amino acids. Germline CDR1 is LGHDT and CDR2 is YNNKEL (reference sequence). As DNA, the CDR3 is TGTGCCAGCAGCCAACGGGGCAGGGATAACACCGGGGAGCTGTTTTTT. Amino acids: CASSQRGRDNTGELFF. The whole variable domain, filled in from reference TRBV3-1 and TRBJ2-2, reads DTAVSQTPKYLVTQMGNDKSIKCEQNLGHDTMYWYKQDSKKFLKIMFSYNNKELIINETVPNRFSPKSPDKAHLNLHINSLELGDSAVYFCASSQRGRDNTGELFFGEGSRLTVL.

There are a few counts of this clonotype. The chain recombines TRBV3-1 with TRBJ2-7; no reliable D call. The CDR3 runs to 13 residues. Trimming shortened V by 6 bases and J by 3 bases, and 12 bases separated the two germline ends. Per the germline V gene, CDR1 is LGHDT and CDR2 is YNNKEL (reference sequence). CDR3 loop: CASSLLDGYEQYF. The DNA for the CDR3 is TGTGCCAGCAGTCTATTAGACGGCTACGAGCAGTACTTC.

This clonotype was counted ten times or more. The V gene is TRBV5-1, the J gene TRBJ1-6, with 9 bases that match TRBD1. The germline V gene has CDR1 SGHRS and CDR2 YFSETQ. CDR3 length: 15 amino acids. The V gene end was trimmed by 0 bases and the J gene end by 7 bases; junction bases not matched to a gene: 2. The CDR3 region is CASSLAGTGNSPLHF. The CDR3 bases are TGCGCCAGCAGCTTGGCCGGGACAGGGAATTCACCCCTCCACTTT. Based on the CDR3 plus reference TRBV5-1 and TRBJ1-6, the full variable domain is KAGVTQTPRYLIKTRGQQVTLSCSPISGHRSVSWYQQTPGQGLQFLFEYFSETQRNKGNFPGRFSGRQFSNSRSEMNVSTLELGDSALYLCASSLAGTGNSPLHFGNGTRLTVT.

This clonotype was recorded at least ten times. The V and J genes are TRBV10-2 and TRBJ2-1; the match to TRBD2 covers 9 bases. This CDR3 has 18 residues. V was clipped by 7 bases and J by 0 bases; unmatched bases: 13. Germline V gives CDR1 WSHSY, CDR2 SAAADI. The CDR3 loop reads CASMRLAGSKSSYNEQFF. Here the CDR3 DNA reads TGCGCCAGCATGAGGCTAGCGGGGTCCAAGAGCTCCTACAATGAGCAGTTCTTC.

There are many counts of this clonotype. The chain is built from TRBV7-2 and TRBJ2-7; D ambiguous. The CDR3 runs 13 residues. V gave up 2 bases and J gave up 3 bases, with 8 bases separating them. Germline CDR1 is SGHTA and CDR2 is FQGNSA. The DNA of the CDR3 is TGTGCCAGCAGCTTAATAGTCTACTACGAGCAGTACTTC. This sequence encodes CASSLIVYYEQYF.

This clonotype was counted at least ten times. The V and J genes are TRBV5-1 and TRBJ1-6; unclear D gene. CDR3 length: 16 residues. CDR1 SGHRS and CDR2 YFSETQ come from the germline V gene. V gave up 1 base and J gave up 2 bases, with 10 bases separating them. The chain's CDR3 is CASSLQPGPYNSPLHF. In nucleotides, the CDR3 is TGCGCCAGCAGCTTGCAGCCAGGACCCTATAATTCACCCCTCCACTTT.

This clonotype was detected ten times or more. V usage is TRBV6-1 and J usage is TRBJ1-2; D is ambiguous. CDR1 is MNHNS, CDR2 SASEGT, per germline. The V end lost 2 bases, the J end lost 5 bases, and 15 bases lay between the germline ends. The CDR3 is made up of 15 amino acids. CDR3 nucleotide sequence: TGTGCCAGCAGTGAACAACCCAGAAGACCTTATGGCTACACCTTC. It translates to CASSEQPRRPYGYTF.

There are many counts of this clonotype. V gene TRBV20-1 combines with J gene TRBJ1-2; 11 nucleotides align to TRBD1. This CDR3 has 13 amino acids. V lost 3 bases, J lost 5 bases, and 2 bases stayed unmatched. The germline gives CDR1 DFQATT, CDR2 SNEGSKA (reference sequence). The CDR3 loop reads CSARDRGLYGYTF. CDR3 sequence (DNA): TGCAGTGCTAGGGACAGGGGGCTTTATGGCTACACCTTC.

CDR3 residues: CASSLGTSGTTQYF. Written as DNA, the CDR3 is TGTGCCAGCAGCTTAGGGACTAGCGGGACCACGCAGTATTTT. The rearrangement links TRBV11-2 to TRBJ2-3, with 12 bases that match TRBD2. Trimming cost V 1 base and J 9 bases; bases outside gene matches: 2. This CDR3 spans 14 amino acids. Per germline, CDR1 SGHAT and CDR2 FQNNGV.

This clonotype was detected ten times or more. The chain has TRBV10-3 and TRBJ1-6; D call uncertain. V was cut by 3 bases and J by 7 bases, with 13 bases left in between. This CDR3 comprises 15 residues. Germline V gene lookup returns CDR1 ENHRY and CDR2 SYGVKD. CDR3 in DNA: TGTGCCATCAGTGATTCTAAAACAGCAAATTCACCCCTCCACTTT. It codes for CAISDSKTANSPLHF.

In this sample, this clonotype turned up many times. J is TRBJ2-2 and V is TRBV20-1; 9 positions agree with TRBD2. Germline loops: CDR1 DFQATT, CDR2 SNEGSKA (reference sequence). After removal of 3 bases from V and 6 bases from J, the junction contained 5 bases not matched to a gene. This CDR3 has 14 amino acids. The CDR3 here is CSASSGGAAGELFF. The CDR3 bases are TGCAGTGCTAGTAGCGGGGGAGCGGCCGGGGAGCTGTTTTTT.

This clonotype was found many times. The rearrangement links TRBV6-5 to TRBJ1-1, with 9 nucleotides matching TRBD1. Germline CDR1 and CDR2: MNHEY and SVGAGI. CDR3 length equals 15 residues. V shed 6 bases and J 13 bases; nucleotides not matched to a gene: 18. The CDR3 region is CASSTAGTGKKLGFF. The DNA of the CDR3 is TGTGCCAGCAGCACAGCCGGGACAGGGAAGAAGTTGGGTTTCTTT.

This clonotype was observed at least ten times. The chain links TRBV11-2 to TRBJ1-5; D uncertain. The CDR3 consists of 13 residues. The V end was cut by 4 bases, the J end by 5 bases, with 9 bases between. Looked up from germline, CDR1 is SGHAT and CDR2 is FQNNGV. This CDR3 reads CASSSGIYQPQHF. The CDR3 DNA reads TGTGCCAGCAGCTCGGGAATATATCAGCCCCAGCATTTT.

The table lists this clonotype with many counts. The rearrangement links TRBV15 to TRBJ1-2; a possible D gene is TRBD1 (5 bases). Trimming cost V 0 bases and J 3 bases, with 11 bases left between them. Per the germline V gene, CDR1 is LNHNV and CDR2 is YYDKDF (reference sequence). This CDR3 spans 15 amino acids. CDR3: CATSRELRGDYGYTF. CDR3 nucleotide sequence: TGTGCCACCAGCAGAGAGCTCCGGGGCGACTATGGCTACACCTTC.

This clonotype appeared many times. The rearrangement joins TRBV20-1 to TRBJ2-7; 7 positions match TRBD1. Germline V gene data show CDR1 as DFQATT and CDR2 as SNEGSKA (reference sequence). This CDR3 spans 15 amino acids. V dropped 3 bases and J dropped 4; count of bases not matched to a gene: 12. The CDR3 here is CSASPPRTGTYEQYF. The DNA for the CDR3 is TGCAGTGCTAGCCCCCCCCGGACAGGAACGTACGAGCAGTACTTC.

This clonotype was counted ten times or more. The CDR3 here is CASSLVADEQFF. The CDR3 bases are TGTGCCAGCAGCTTAGTGGCGGATGAGCAGTTCTTC. The V and J genes are TRBV7-9 and TRBJ2-1; D is uncertain. The CDR3 loop spans 12 amino acids. Trimming took off 1 base at V and 8 bases at J, with 6 bases between the two ends. Germline loops: CDR1 SEHNR, CDR2 FQNEAQ (reference sequence).

In its sample, this clonotype was seen many times. The CDR3 nucleotides are TGTGCCAGCAGCTTAGTTCTTGGCTACACCTTC. Protein product: CASSLVLGYTF. The rearrangement links TRBV11-2 to TRBJ1-2; D uncertain. CDR1 and CDR2 from the germline V gene are SGHAT and FQNNGV. V was cut by 1 base and J by 7 bases, with 4 bases left in between. CDR3 length equals 11 residues.

This clonotype was recorded at least ten times. The chain links TRBV15 to TRBJ2-4; possible D gene TRBD2, 6 bases. In germline, CDR1 is LNHNV, CDR2 YYDKDF (reference sequence). V dropped 8 bases and J dropped 9 bases, with 23 bases sitting between them. The CDR3 sequence is 15 residues long. The DNA for the CDR3 is TGTGCCACCCGCTGGGGGGACTCTTTGGATACCATTCAGTACTTC. This gives the protein CATRWGDSLDTIQYF.

At least ten counts were recorded for this clonotype. The chain employs TRBV29-1 and TRBJ2-3, with unresolved D. CDR1 is SQVTM and CDR2 is ANQGSEA in the germline V gene. Trimming took 5 bases from V and 2 from J, leaving 11 bases between them. This CDR3 has 13 residues. The CDR3 loop is CSVWWDPTDTQYF. The CDR3 DNA reads as TGCAGCGTTTGGTGGGATCCCACAGATACGCAGTATTTT.

This clonotype was recorded at least ten times. The gene calls are TRBV5-1 and TRBJ2-7; D gene unclear. V was cut by 4 bases and J by 5 bases, with 16 bases left in between. The CDR3 sequence is 14 residues long. CDR1 and CDR2 from the germline V gene are SGHRS and YFSETQ. CDR3 sequence: CASSPQGLGHEQYF. The CDR3, as DNA: TGCGCCAGCAGCCCCCAAGGCTTGGGCCACGAGCAGTACTTC.

This clonotype has ten or more counts. This rearrangement joins TRBV18 to TRBJ2-3; D may correspond to TRBD1 or TRBD2 (5 bases each). This CDR3 has 16 amino acids. The V gene lost 2 bases and the J gene lost 1 base, with 13 bases spanning the gap. Germline-derived CDR1 and CDR2 are KGHSH and LQKENI. The CDR3 DNA reads as TGTGCCAGCTCACCAAGGGCAGGGAGAGGCACAGATACGCAGTATTTT. This gives the protein CASSPRAGRGTDTQYF. Full variable domain (outside the CDR3, taken from reference TRBV18 and TRBJ2-3): NAGVMQNPRHLVRRRGQEARLRCSPMKGHSHVYWYRQLPEEGLKFMVYLQKENIIDESGMPKERFSAEFPKEGPSILRIQQVVRGDSAAYFCASSPRAGRGTDTQYFGPGTRLTVL.

This clonotype was detected ten times or more. V gene TRBV5-1 combines with J gene TRBJ2-2, with 8 nucleotides matching TRBD1. The CDR3 totals 16 residues. In germline, CDR1 is SGHRS, CDR2 YFSETQ. V lost 4 bases, J lost 4 bases, and 9 bases stayed unmatched. The CDR3 protein is CASSQPTGAGTGELFF. CDR3 in DNA: TGCGCCAGCAGCCAACCGACAGGGGCCGGCACCGGGGAGCTGTTTTTT.